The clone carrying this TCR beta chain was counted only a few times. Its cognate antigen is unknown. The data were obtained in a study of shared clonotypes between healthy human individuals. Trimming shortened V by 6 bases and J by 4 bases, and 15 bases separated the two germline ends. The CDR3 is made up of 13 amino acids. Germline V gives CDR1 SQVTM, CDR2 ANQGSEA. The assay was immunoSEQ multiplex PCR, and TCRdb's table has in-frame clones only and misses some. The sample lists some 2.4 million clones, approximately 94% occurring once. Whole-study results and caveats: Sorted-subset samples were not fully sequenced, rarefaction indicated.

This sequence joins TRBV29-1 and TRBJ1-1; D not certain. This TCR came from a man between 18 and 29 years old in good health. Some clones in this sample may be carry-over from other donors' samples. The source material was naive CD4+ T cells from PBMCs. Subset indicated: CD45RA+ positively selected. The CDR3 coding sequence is TGCAGCGTCGTGGGCCGGCGGGCCACTGAAGCTTTCTTT. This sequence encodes CSVVGRRATEAFF.